These T cell receptor beta chains were read from a single sample in a study of T cell repertoires in cytomegalovirus infection. No cognate antigen is known for these TCRs. TCRdb independently ran MiXCR on the reads; one entry per CDR3 protein. Of approximately 73,000 distinct CDR3 sequences in the sample, roughly 39% are singletons; the top ten hold over 90%. The specimen comprised CD8+ T cells from cultured PBMCs, sampled from culture after CMV antigen stimulation. These TCRs come from a human donor in good health (CMV status not recorded). Some clones in this sample may be carry-over from other donors' samples. Each CDR3 is given with its conserved first and last residue. The D gene is left open where the match is weak. A row's size may be missing; if present it is once, few, many or a size class.

cdr3_nt cdr3_aa j_call d_call v_call clone_size
TGTGCTAGTGGTCCAGACAGTGGCGAGCAGTTCTTC CASGPDSGEQFF TRBJ2-1 NA TRBV12-5 once
TGTGCCAGCAGTGAAGAGAGCGGGGGTTCAGATACGCAGTATTTT CASSEESGGSDTQYF TRBJ2-3 TRBD2 TRBV6-1 NA
TGTGCCAGCACAACACGGGACAGGGGGTACGAGCAGTACTTC CASTTRDRGYEQYF TRBJ2-7 TRBD1 TRBV6-5 NA
TGTGCCAGCAGCGTACCCATCACTGAAGCTTTCTTT CASSVPITEAFF TRBJ1-1 NA TRBV9 NA
TGTGCCAGCAGCGACTTGGGACTCCGCACGGGAGGCACGCAGTATTTT CASSDLGLRTGGTQYF TRBJ2-3 TRBD2 TRBV5-6 once
TGTGCCAGCAGCTTAGAACTTCGGCCCGAAGAGACCCAGTACTTC CASSLELRPEETQYF TRBJ2-5 NA TRBV7-9 NA
TGTGCCAGCAGTTACAACCTCCTAACAGGCGGATATCAGCCCCAGCATTTT CASSYNLLTGGYQPQHF TRBJ1-5 NA TRBV6-2/TRBV6-3 NA
TGTGCCAGCCGCGGCCCTTATTTTCAGACAGATACGCAGTATTTT CASRGPYFQTDTQYF TRBJ2-3 NA TRBV19 NA
TGTGCCAGCAGCTCACCGCAGATCCAAGAGACCCAGTACTTC CASSSPQIQETQYF TRBJ2-5 NA TRBV5-4 NA
TGCGCCAGCAGCGGAACTAGCGGGGGGGCGGTAGATACGCAGTATTTT CASSGTSGGAVDTQYF TRBJ2-3 TRBD2 TRBV5-1 NA
TGTGCCAGCAAGATTACGGACTCAGTCCCAGATACGCAGTATTTT CASKITDSVPDTQYF TRBJ2-3 NA TRBV6-5 NA
TGTGCCAGCAGCTTGGGGTTGCGGGAGGACGAGCAGTACTTC CASSLGLREDEQYF TRBJ2-7 TRBD2 TRBV7-9 NA
TGTGCCAGCAGTCCGGACGGACAGGGATATTTGGACACTGAAGCTTTCTTT CASSPDGQGYLDTEAFF TRBJ1-1 TRBD1 TRBV28 NA
TGCGCCAGCAGCCAAGGAAGCGGAGCTAACTATGGCTACACCTTC CASSQGSGANYGYTF TRBJ1-2 NA TRBV4-1 NA
TGTGCCATCAGTGAGTCGAGGGGAGAGGAGTACAATGAGCAGTTCTTC CAISESRGEEYNEQFF TRBJ2-1 NA TRBV10-3 few
TGTGCCAGCAGCTTAGTTCGGTCCTACAATGAGCAGTTCTTC CASSLVRSYNEQFF TRBJ2-1 NA TRBV7-2 few
TGTGCCAGCAGTCCCGCGGGAGGGTATAGCAATCAGCCCCAGCATTTT CASSPAGGYSNQPQHF TRBJ1-5 NA TRBV27 few
TGTGCCAGCAGTTCTTACCAGAGGGGGCAGGACTATGGCTACACCTTC CASSSYQRGQDYGYTF TRBJ1-2 TRBD1 TRBV7-8 many
TGCAGTGCTAGAGATTGGCAGACTAGCGGGGTTTATACAGATACGCAGTATTTT CSARDWQTSGVYTDTQYF TRBJ2-3 TRBD2 TRBV20-1 NA
TGTGCCAGCAGCACTGACCGGCTCCTCGGCCAAGAGACCCAGTACTTC CASSTDRLLGQETQYF TRBJ2-5 NA TRBV7-6 once
TGCGCCAGCAGCTCCTTACCCGATTCTAGGGGACAGGGAGAGACCTACAATGAGCAGTTCTTC CASSSLPDSRGQGETYNEQFF TRBJ2-1 TRBD1 TRBV5-1 NA
TGTGCCAGCAGTCCCCCGGGCCAGGCCACTGAAGCTTTCTTT CASSPPGQATEAFF TRBJ1-1 NA TRBV5-6 NA
TGTGCCAGCAGCTTAGCGGGACAGGGGGCGGGTGGGGCCAACGTCCTGACTTTC CASSLAGQGAGGANVLTF TRBJ2-6 TRBD1 TRBV7-2 once
TGTGCCATAGGGACAGGGTTAAACAATGAGCAGTTCTTC CAIGTGLNNEQFF TRBJ2-1 TRBD1 TRBV10-3 once
TGTGCCACCAGTGATACCCGGACAGGGGAGGTCTATGGCTACACCTTC CATSDTRTGEVYGYTF TRBJ1-2 TRBD1 TRBV24-1 few